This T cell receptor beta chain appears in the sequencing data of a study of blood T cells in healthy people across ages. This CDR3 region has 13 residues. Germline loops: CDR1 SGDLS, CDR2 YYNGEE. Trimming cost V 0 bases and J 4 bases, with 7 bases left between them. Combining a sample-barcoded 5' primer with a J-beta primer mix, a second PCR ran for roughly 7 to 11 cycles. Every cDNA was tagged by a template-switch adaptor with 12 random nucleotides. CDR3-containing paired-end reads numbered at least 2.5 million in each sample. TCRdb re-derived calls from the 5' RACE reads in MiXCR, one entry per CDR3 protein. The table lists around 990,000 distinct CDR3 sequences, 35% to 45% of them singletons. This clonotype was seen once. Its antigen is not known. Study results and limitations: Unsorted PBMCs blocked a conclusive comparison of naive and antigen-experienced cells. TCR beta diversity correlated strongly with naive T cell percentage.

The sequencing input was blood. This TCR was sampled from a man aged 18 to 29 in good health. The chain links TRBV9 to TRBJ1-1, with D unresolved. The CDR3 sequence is CASSVVVSTEAFF. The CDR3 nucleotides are TGTGCCAGCAGCGTAGTGGTCAGCACTGAAGCTTTCTTT.